This T cell receptor (beta chain) was sequenced in a study of metastatic and nonmetastatic thyroid tumors. There were no patients who had received any treatment before thyroid surgery. This CDR3 contains 15 residues. Germline CDR1 and CDR2: MNHEY and SMNVEV (reference sequence). V lost 5 bases, J lost 0 bases, and 7 bases stayed unmatched. TCRdb re-called the PCR reads via MiXCR. The table includes just over 20,000 clones, 15% to 19% detected once. This clone was observed a few times. J is TRBJ2-7 and V is TRBV27; 7 nucleotides align to TRBD1. The material sequenced was blood. The clonotype was recovered from a female donor with papillary thyroid cancer or a benign thyroid nodule (not recorded which). Some clones in this sample may be carry-over from other donors' samples. The CDR3 coding sequence is TGTGCCAGCAGTGAGACAGGGCGCTACTCCTACGAGCAGTACTTC. Its translation: CASSETGRYSYEQYF.